Listed below are T cell receptor beta chains from one sample, sequenced in a study. Via MiXCR, TCRdb re-called the RT-PCR reads, giving one row per CDR3 protein. The sample carries 550,000 to 750,000 distinct CDR3 sequences, 12% to 15% recorded once. Sequencing used memory CD4+ T cells from blood. The origin of the receptors is a female donor in good health, serving as a healthy control. Both conserved end residues are part of each CDR3. Each record gives: D gene, V gene, J gene, CDR3 protein. The D gene is left open where the match is weak.

TRBD2	TRBV5-5	TRBJ2-2	CASSRTSGHTGELFF
NA	TRBV20-1	TRBJ2-5	CSARDSSAGTQYF
NA	TRBV6-6	TRBJ1-3	CASRVTKTSGNTIYF
NA	TRBV29-1	TRBJ2-3	CSVAEGVTDTQYF
TRBD1	TRBV5-5	TRBJ1-1	CASSPGPGQQVFF
TRBD1	TRBV5-5	TRBJ1-5	CASSFHGQGDQPQHF
NA	TRBV30	TRBJ2-1	CAWMGVRGSSYNEQFF
NA	TRBV6-1	TRBJ1-1	CASSEQGISGGEAFF
NA	TRBV27	TRBJ1-4	CASSLSRGEKLFF
TRBD1	TRBV3-1	TRBJ2-7	CASSQWDRDEQYF
TRBD2	TRBV19	TRBJ2-2	CASINSGGARTGELFF
TRBD2	TRBV20-1	TRBJ2-1	CSAPGTSGRRNNEQFF
NA	TRBV3-1	TRBJ1-6	CASSQEIRDTNSPLHF
NA	TRBV5-1	TRBJ1-2	CASSLGADGYTF